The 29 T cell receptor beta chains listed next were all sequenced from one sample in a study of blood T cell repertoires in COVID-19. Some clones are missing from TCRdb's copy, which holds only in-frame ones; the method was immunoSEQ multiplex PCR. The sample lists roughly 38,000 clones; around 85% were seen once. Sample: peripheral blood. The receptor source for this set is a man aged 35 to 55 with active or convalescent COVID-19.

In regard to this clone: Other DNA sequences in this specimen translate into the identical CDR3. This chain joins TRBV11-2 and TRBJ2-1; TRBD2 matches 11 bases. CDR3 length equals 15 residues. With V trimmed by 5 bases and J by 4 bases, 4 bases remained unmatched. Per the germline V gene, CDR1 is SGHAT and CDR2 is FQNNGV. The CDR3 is CASSLGTSGYNEQFF. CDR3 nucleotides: TGTGCCAGCAGCCTAGGGACTAGCGGATACAATGAGCAGTTCTTC.

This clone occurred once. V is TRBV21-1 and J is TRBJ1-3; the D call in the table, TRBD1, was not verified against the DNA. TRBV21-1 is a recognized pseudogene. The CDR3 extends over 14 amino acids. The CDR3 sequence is CASSRTVSGNTIYF. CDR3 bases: TGTGCCAGCAGCCGGACAGTCTCTGGAAACACCATATATTTT.

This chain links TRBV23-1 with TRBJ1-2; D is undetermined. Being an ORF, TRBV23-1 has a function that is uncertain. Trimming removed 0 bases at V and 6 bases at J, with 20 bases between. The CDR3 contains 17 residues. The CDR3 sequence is CASSQSDPGGRVDGYTF. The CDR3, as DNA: TGCGCCAGCAGTCAATCAGACCCCGGAGGGAGGGTAGATGGCTACACCTTC.

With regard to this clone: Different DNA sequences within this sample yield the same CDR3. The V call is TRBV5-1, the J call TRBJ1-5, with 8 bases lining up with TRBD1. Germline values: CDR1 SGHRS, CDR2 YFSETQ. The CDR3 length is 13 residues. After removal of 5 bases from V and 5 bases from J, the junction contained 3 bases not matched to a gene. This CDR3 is CASSSTGDQPQHF. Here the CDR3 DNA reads TGCGCCAGCAGTTCGACAGGGGATCAGCCCCAGCATTTT.

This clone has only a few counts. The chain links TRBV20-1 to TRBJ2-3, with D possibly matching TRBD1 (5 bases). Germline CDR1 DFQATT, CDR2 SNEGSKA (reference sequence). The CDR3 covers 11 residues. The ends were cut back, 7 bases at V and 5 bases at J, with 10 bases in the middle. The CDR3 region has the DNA TGCAGTGTAATGGGGCGAGATACGCAGTATTTT. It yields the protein CSVMGRDTQYF.

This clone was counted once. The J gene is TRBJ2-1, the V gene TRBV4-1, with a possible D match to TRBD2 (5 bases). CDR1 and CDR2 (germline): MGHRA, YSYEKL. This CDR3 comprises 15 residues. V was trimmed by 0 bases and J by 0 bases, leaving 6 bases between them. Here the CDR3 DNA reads TGCGCCAGCAGCCAAGAGGGGAGCTCCTACAATGAGCAGTTCTTC. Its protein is CASSQEGSSYNEQFF.

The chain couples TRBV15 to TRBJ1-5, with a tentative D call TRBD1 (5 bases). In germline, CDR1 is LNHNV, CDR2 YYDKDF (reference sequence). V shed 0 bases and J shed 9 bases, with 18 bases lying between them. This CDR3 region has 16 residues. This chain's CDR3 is CATSRDVDSRSWPQHF. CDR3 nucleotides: TGTGCCACCAGCAGAGATGTTGACAGTCGATCATGGCCCCAGCATTTT.

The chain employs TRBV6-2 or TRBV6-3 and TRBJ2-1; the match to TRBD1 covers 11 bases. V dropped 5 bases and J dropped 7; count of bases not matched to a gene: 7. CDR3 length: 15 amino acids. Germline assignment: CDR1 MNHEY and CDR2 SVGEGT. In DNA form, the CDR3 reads TGTGCCAGCAGTAGCCGGGACAGGGGGAATAATGAGCAGTTCTTC. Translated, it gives CASSSRDRGNNEQFF.

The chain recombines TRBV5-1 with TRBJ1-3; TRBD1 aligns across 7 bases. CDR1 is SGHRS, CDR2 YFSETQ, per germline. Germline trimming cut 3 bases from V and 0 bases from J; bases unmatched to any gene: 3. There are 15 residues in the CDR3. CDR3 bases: TGCGCCAGCAGCTGGGGACAGAACTCTGGAAACACCATATATTTT. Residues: CASSWGQNSGNTIYF.

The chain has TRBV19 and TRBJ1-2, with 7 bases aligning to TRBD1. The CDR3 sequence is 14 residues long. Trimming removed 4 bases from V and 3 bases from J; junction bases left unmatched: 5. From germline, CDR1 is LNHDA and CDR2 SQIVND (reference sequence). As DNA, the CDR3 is TGTGCCAGTAGTACAAACAGGGGTGACTATGGCTACACCTTC. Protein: CASSTNRGDYGYTF. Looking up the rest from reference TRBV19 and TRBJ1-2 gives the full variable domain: DGGITQSPKYLFRKEGQNVTLSCEQNLNHDAMYWYRQDPGQGLRLIYYSQIVNDFQKGDIAEGYSVSREKKESFPLTVTSAQKNPTAFYLCASSTNRGDYGYTFGSGTRLTVV.

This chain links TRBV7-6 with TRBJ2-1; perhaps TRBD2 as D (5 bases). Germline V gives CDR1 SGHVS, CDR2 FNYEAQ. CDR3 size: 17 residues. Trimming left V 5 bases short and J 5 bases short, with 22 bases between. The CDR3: CASSPQIPRLADNEQFF. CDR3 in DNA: TGTGCCAGCAGCCCCCAGATTCCCAGGCTAGCCGACAATGAGCAGTTCTTC.

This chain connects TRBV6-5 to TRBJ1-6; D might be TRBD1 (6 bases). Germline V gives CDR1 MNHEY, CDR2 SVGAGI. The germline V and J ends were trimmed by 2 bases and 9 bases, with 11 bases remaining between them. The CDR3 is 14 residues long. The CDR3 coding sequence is TGTGCCAGCAGTTACGGGACAAGGGGTTCACCCCTCCACTTT. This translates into CASSYGTRGSPLHF.

The CDR3 sequence: CSARVLPEAFF. The CDR3 nucleotides are TGCAGTGCTAGAGTTCTCCCTGAAGCTTTCTTT. This sequence joins TRBV20-1 and TRBJ1-1; D uncertain. There are 11 residues in the CDR3. CDR1 is DFQATT and CDR2 is SNEGSKA in the germline V gene (reference sequence). Trimming took 1 base from V and 6 from J, leaving 6 bases between them.

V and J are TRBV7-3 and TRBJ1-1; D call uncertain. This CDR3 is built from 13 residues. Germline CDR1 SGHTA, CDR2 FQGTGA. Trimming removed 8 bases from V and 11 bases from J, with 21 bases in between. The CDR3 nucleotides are TGTGCCAGCTCTGTTTATCGGGATACCCAGGCTTTCTTT. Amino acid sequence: CASSVYRDTQAFF.

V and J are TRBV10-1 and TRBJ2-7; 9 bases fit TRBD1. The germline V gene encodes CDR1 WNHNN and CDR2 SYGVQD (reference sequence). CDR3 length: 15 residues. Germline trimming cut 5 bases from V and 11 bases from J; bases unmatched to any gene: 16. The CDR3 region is CASSQKTMGQGSEYF. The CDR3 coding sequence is TGCGCCAGCAGTCAAAAAACTATGGGACAGGGCAGCGAGTACTTC.

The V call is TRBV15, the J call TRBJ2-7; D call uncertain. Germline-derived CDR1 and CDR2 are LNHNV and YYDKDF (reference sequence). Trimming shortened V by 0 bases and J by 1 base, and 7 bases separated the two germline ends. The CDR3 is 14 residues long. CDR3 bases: TGTGCCACCAGCAGAGACAGGTCGTCCTACGAGCAGTACTTC. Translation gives CATSRDRSSYEQYF.

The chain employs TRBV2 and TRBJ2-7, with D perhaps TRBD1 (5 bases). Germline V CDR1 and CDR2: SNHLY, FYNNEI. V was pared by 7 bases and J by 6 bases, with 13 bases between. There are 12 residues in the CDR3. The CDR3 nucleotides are TGTGCCAGCATCTCAGACAGTGCCGAGCAGTACTTC. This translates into CASISDSAEQYF.

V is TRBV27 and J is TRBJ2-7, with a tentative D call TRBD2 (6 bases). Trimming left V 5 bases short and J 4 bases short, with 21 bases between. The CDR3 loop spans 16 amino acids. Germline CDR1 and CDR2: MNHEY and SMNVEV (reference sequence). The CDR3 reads CASSTSGTHFTYEQYF. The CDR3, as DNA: TGTGCCAGCAGTACCTCCGGGACTCACTTTACTTACGAGCAGTACTTC.

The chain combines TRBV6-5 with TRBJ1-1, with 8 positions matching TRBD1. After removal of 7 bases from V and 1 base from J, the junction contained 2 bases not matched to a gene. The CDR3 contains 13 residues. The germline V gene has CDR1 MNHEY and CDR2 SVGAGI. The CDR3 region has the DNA TGTGCCAGCAAGGGACAGGCGAACACTGAAGCTTTCTTT. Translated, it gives CASKGQANTEAFF.

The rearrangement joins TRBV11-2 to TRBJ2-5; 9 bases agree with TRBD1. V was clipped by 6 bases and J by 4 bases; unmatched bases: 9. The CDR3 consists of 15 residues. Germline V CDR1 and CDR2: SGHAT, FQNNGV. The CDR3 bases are TGTGCCAGCAGGAGGGGACAGGGTAGCGCAGAGACCCAGTACTTC. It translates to CASRRGQGSAETQYF.

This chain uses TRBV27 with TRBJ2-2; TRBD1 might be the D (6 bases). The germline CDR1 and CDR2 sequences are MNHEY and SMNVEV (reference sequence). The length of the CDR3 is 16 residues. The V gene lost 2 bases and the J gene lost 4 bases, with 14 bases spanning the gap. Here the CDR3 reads CASSLRQGMGTGELFF. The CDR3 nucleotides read TGTGCCAGCAGTTTACGGCAGGGGATGGGCACCGGGGAGCTGTTTTTT.

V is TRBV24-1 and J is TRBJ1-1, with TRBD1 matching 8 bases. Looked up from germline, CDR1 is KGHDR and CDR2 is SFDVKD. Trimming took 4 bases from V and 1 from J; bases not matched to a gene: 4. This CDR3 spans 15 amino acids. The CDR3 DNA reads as TGTGCCACCAGTGAGGCCGGGACAGGGAACACTGAAGCTTTCTTT. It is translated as CATSEAGTGNTEAFF.

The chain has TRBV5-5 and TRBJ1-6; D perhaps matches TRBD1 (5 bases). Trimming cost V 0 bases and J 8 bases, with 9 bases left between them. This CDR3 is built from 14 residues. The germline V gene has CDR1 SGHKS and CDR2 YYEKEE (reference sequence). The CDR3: CASSLERGDSPLHF. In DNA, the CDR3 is TGTGCCAGCAGCTTGGAAAGGGGTGATTCACCCCTCCACTTT.

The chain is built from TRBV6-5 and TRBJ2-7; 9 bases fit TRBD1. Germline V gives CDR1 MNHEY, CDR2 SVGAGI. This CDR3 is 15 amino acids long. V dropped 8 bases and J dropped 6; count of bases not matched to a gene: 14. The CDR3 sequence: CASVLRGTGITEQYF. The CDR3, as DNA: TGTGCCAGCGTCCTACGTGGGACAGGGATTACCGAGCAGTACTTC.

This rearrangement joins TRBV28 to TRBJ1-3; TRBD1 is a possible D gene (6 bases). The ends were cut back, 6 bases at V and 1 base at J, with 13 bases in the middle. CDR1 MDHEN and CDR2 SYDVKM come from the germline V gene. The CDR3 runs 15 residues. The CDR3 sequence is CASRGQGWSGNTIYF. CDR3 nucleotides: TGTGCCAGCAGAGGCCAGGGGTGGTCTGGAAACACCATATATTTT.

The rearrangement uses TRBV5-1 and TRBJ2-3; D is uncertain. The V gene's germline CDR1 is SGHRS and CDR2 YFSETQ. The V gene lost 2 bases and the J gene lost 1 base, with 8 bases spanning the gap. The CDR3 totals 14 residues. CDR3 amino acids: CASSFVQGTDTQYF. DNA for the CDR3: TGCGCCAGCAGCTTCGTCCAGGGCACAGATACGCAGTATTTT. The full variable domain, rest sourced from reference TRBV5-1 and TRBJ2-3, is KAGVTQTPRYLIKTRGQQVTLSCSPISGHRSVSWYQQTPGQGLQFLFEYFSETQRNKGNFPGRFSGRQFSNSRSEMNVSTLELGDSALYLCASSFVQGTDTQYFGPGTRLTVL.

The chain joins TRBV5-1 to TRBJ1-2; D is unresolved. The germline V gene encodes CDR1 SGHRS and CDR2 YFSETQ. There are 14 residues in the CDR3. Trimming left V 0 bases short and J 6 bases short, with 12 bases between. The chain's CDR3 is CASSLDGFGDGYTF. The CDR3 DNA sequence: TGCGCCAGCAGCTTGGATGGGTTCGGGGATGGCTACACCTTC.

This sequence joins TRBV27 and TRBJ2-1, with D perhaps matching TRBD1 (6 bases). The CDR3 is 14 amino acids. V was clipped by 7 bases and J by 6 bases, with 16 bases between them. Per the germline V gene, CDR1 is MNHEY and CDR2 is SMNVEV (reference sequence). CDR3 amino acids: CASNGGRWGNEQFF. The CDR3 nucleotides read TGTGCCAGCAATGGGGGCCGGTGGGGCAATGAGCAGTTCTTC.

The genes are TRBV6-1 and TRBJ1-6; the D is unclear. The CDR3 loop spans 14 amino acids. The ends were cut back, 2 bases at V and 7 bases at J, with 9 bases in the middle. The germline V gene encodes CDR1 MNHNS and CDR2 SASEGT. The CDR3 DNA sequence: TGTGCCAGCAGTGAATTGAACACGAATTCACCCCTCCACTTT. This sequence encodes CASSELNTNSPLHF.